The rows below give T cell receptor beta chains drawn from one sample of a study of cytomegalovirus exposure and HLA in healthy donors. TCRdb's copy holds only in-frame clones and misses some; the assay was immunoSEQ multiplex PCR. This table has approximately 260,000 clones, around four fifths appearing once. The specimen was PBMCs. The receptors come from a woman aged 40 to 55 in good health and CMV-seropositive. The CDR3 runs from the conserved cysteine through the conserved F or W. A D gene is named only where the DNA matches it firmly. Clone size is stated in some rows and not others, as once, few, many or a class when expanded.

J | D | size | V | DNA | CDR3
TRBJ1-1 | NA | NA | TRBV21-1 | TGTGTTGCGGGGAACACTGAAGCTTTCTTT | CVAGNTEAFF
TRBJ2-7 | NA | NA | TRBV18 | TGTGCCAGCTCACCACCAACTAGCTACGAGCAGTACTTC | CASSPPTSYEQYF
TRBJ2-7 | TRBD1 | NA | TRBV11-2 | TGTGCCAGCAGCTTCGCCGGGACAGCGACCGAGCAGTACTTC | CASSFAGTATEQYF
TRBJ1-5 | NA | few | TRBV18 | TGTGCCAGCTCACAGGAAGACAGTCAGCCCCAGCATTTT | CASSQEDSQPQHF
TRBJ1-1 | TRBD1 | NA | TRBV19 | TGTGCCAGTAGTACTCGACAGGGGACCACTGAAGCTTTCTTT | CASSTRQGTTEAFF
TRBJ2-5 | NA | NA | TRBV7-3 | TGTGCCAGCAGCCCAAGGAGAGGTAGCCAAGAGACCCAGTACTTC | CASSPRRGSQETQYF
TRBJ2-3 | TRBD2 | NA | TRBV27 | TGTGCCAGCAGTTTATTAGGACTAGCGGGAGCGGGTAGCACAGATACGCAGTATTTT | CASSLLGLAGAGSTDTQYF
TRBJ1-5 | NA | NA | TRBV29-1 | TGCAGCGTACCCAACTGGGACATCCCCTATCAGCCCCAGCATTTT | CSVPNWDIPYQPQHF
TRBJ2-7 | NA | NA | TRBV11-3 | TGTGCCAGCAGTTACACCTACGAGCAGTACTTC | CASSYTYEQYF
TRBJ2-7 | NA | NA | TRBV7-9 | TGTGCCAGCAGGGAGAGGGAGGTGTCCTACGAGCAGTACTTC | CASREREVSYEQYF
TRBJ1-2 | TRBD1 | once | TRBV7-3 | TGTGCCAGCAGCCAGACAGGGGCATCGGGTGGCTACACCTTC | CASSQTGASGGYTF
TRBJ2-4 | TRBD1 | NA | TRBV4-3 | TGCGCCAGCAGCCGATACCCTACAGGGGTGGATTCGAACATTCAGTACTTC | CASSRYPTGVDSNIQYF
TRBJ2-2 | NA | once | TRBV21-1 | TGTGCCAGCAGCAAAGTAGTGGACTCCGCGAACACCGGGGAGCTGTTTTTT | CASSKVVDSANTGELFF
TRBJ1-3 | TRBD1 | NA | TRBV7-8 | TGTGCCAGCAGCTCCCTCACAGGGGGTTCTGGAAACACCATATATTTT | CASSSLTGGSGNTIYF
TRBJ1-1 | TRBD1 | once | TRBV11-1 | TGTGCCAGCAGCTCAGACAGGGGATACATTGAAGCTTTCTTT | CASSSDRGYIEAFF
TRBJ2-1 | NA | NA | TRBV30 | TGTGCCTGGAGTGCGGGGTACAATGAGCAGTTCTTC | CAWSAGYNEQFF
TRBJ1-2 | TRBD1 | NA | TRBV28 | TGTGCCAGCAGTATTTGGACAGGGGCATATGGCTACACCTTC | CASSIWTGAYGYTF
TRBJ1-1 | NA | NA | TRBV23-1 | TGCGCCAGCAGCCCTGGGCGGGTGACCACTGAAGCTTTCTTT | CASSPGRVTTEAFF
TRBJ1-4 | TRBD1 | NA | TRBV19 | TGTGCCAGTAGTGGGGGGACAGGGGCCACTAATGAAAAACTGTTTTTT | CASSGGTGATNEKLFF
TRBJ1-1 | NA | few | TRBV20-1 | TGCAGTGCCCCGCGGGGCGAAGCTTTCTTT | CSAPRGEAFF
TRBJ2-5 | TRBD1 | once | TRBV4-3 | TGCGCCAGCAGCCAAGGGACAGGGGTCAGGGAGACCCAGTACTTC | CASSQGTGVRETQYF
TRBJ1-2 | TRBD1 | NA | TRBV28 | TGTGCCACTCTCTCGGGACAGCACCTTTATGGCTACACCTTC | CATLSGQHLYGYTF
TRBJ2-2 | TRBD2 | once | TRBV7-9 | TGTGCCAGCACCCCAAGTTGGCTAGCGGGATTACTGAACACCGGGGAGCTGTTTTTT | CASTPSWLAGLLNTGELFF
TRBJ1-5 | TRBD1 | NA | TRBV27 | TGTGCCAGTCGACCAGGGGGCTCATATAGCAATCGGCCCCAGCATTTT | CASRPGGSYSNRPQHF
TRBJ2-1 | TRBD2 | NA | TRBV30 | TGTGCCTGGGCTAGCGGGAGTAATGAGCAGTTCTTC | CAWASGSNEQFF
TRBJ2-2 | NA | NA | TRBV7-2 | TGTGCCAGCAGCTTACGTGGCCTAGGTTACACCGGGGAGCTGTTTTTT | CASSLRGLGYTGELFF
TRBJ1-3 | TRBD1 | NA | TRBV30 | TGTGCTTCCGAAAGGGGGCCTGGAAACACCATATATTTT | CASERGPGNTIYF
TRBJ2-4 | TRBD2 | once | TRBV30 | TGTGCCTGGAGTGTACGGGAGGGGTCGGGAAACATTCAGTACTTC | CAWSVREGSGNIQYF
TRBJ2-5 | TRBD2 | NA | TRBV7-2 | TGTGCCAGCAGCCCTGGGACTAGCGGAGAGACCCAGTACTTC | CASSPGTSGETQYF
TRBJ2-2 | NA | NA | TRBV19 | TGTGCCAGTAGTTTTAGGCGGGACGCTTGGAACACCGGGGAGCTGTTTTTT | CASSFRRDAWNTGELFF
TRBJ1-5 | NA | NA | TRBV11-3 | TGTGCCAGCAGCTTCCGAAGCGGGCCCCAGCATTTT | CASSFRSGPQHF
TRBJ2-7 | TRBD1 | NA | TRBV28 | TGTGCCAGCAGACCGACAGGGCAAAGCTCCTACGAGCAGTACTTC | CASRPTGQSSYEQYF
TRBJ1-6 | TRBD1 | NA | TRBV30 | TGTGCCTGGAGGGGGCGGACAGGGGTTAGGACACCCCTCCACTTT | CAWRGRTGVRTPLHF
TRBJ2-5 | NA | NA | TRBV7-9 | TGTGCCAGCAGCTTAGGGCGGTCGGGGATACAGACCCAGTACTTC | CASSLGRSGIQTQYF
TRBJ2-3 | TRBD2 | NA | TRBV11-3 | TGTGCCAGCAGCAAACTAGCGGGGGAGACAGATACGCAGTATTTT | CASSKLAGETDTQYF
TRBJ1-1 | TRBD1 | NA | TRBV29-1 | TGCAGCGTTCGACAGGGAGGGAACACTGAAGCTTTCTTT | CSVRQGGNTEAFF
TRBJ1-4 | NA | NA | TRBV19 | TGTGCCAGTAGTCGCCCGGGATTACCTTTTGAAAAACTGTTTTTT | CASSRPGLPFEKLFF
TRBJ1-5 | TRBD1 | once | TRBV2 | TGTGCCAGCAGCGACAGGGGGATCAATCAGCCCCAGCATTTT | CASSDRGINQPQHF
TRBJ2-3 | TRBD2 | NA | TRBV28 | TGTGCCAGCAGCATTAGCGGGAGTCCTAACACAGATACGCAGTATTTT | CASSISGSPNTDTQYF
TRBJ2-7 | NA | once | TRBV10-3 | TGTGCCATCAGTCCGGAGGGTTACGAGCAGTACTTC | CAISPEGYEQYF
TRBJ1-5 | TRBD1 | NA | TRBV7-8 | TGTGCCAGCAGCTTATCCCCCGGAGGGGGCTACGGCAATCAGCCCCAGCATTTT | CASSLSPGGGYGNQPQHF
TRBJ1-1 | NA | once | TRBV29-1 | TGCAGCGCTTCTGGTTTGGGGACTCAAAAGGGCACTGAAGCTTTCTTT | CSASGLGTQKGTEAFF
TRBJ2-5 | TRBD1 | once | TRBV18 | TGTGCCAGCTCACCCTTATACCGGGACAGGGAAGAGACCCAGTACTTC | CASSPLYRDREETQYF
TRBJ2-4 | TRBD1 | NA | TRBV30 | TGTGCCTGGAGTGTCTCAGGGGGCGGAAACAGTCAGTACTTC | CAWSVSGGGNSQYF
TRBJ1-1 | NA | NA | TRBV30 | TGTGCCTGGAGTTCAGTGAACACTGAAGCTTTCTTT | CAWSSVNTEAFF
TRBJ2-1 | NA | once | TRBV6-6 | TGTGCCAGCAGTTATGTCGATGAGCAGTTCTTC | CASSYVDEQFF
TRBJ2-7 | NA | NA | TRBV11-2 | TGTGCCAGCAGCTTAACCGCTTACGAGTGGGAGAGCTTC | CASSLTAYEWESF
TRBJ1-1 | NA | NA | TRBV9 | TGTGCCAGCAGCAACAGGAACACTGAAGCTTTCTTT | CASSNRNTEAFF
TRBJ2-2 | NA | NA | TRBV7-2 | TGTGCCAGCAGCCCGCGTTTCACAGTCCGCGGGGAGCTGTTTTTT | CASSPRFTVRGELFF